Shown below are 14 T cell receptor beta chains from a single sample sequenced in a study of CD8+ T cells in alopecia areata. Treatment: oral pan-JAK inhibitor, 5-10 mg twice daily. Sequencing used cDNA as its template, made by extracting RNA and reverse transcribing it. Some clones are missing from TCRdb's copy, which holds only in-frame ones; the method was immunoSEQ multiplex PCR. Of under 350,000 clones in the sample, roughly 64% were seen once. Sequences were derived from CD4+ T cells sorted from blood, sampled at week 24, from a patient treated with tofacitinib. These TCRs come from a human donor with alopecia areata.

This clone turned up a few times. This chain joins TRBV7-2 and TRBJ2-6; unclear D gene. The V end lost 5 bases, the J end lost 0 bases, and 5 bases lay between the germline ends. The CDR3 contains 14 residues. Germline V gives CDR1 SGHTA, CDR2 FQGNSA. The CDR3 DNA reads as TGTGCCAGCAGCCACCCCTCTGGGGCCAACGTCCTGACTTTC. Encoded protein: CASSHPSGANVLTF.

The chain couples TRBV30 to TRBJ2-7, with 12 bases that match TRBD2. The length of the CDR3 is 13 residues. Trimming removed 6 bases from V and 4 bases from J; junction bases left unmatched: 4. Germline loops: CDR1 GTSNPN, CDR2 SVGIG (reference sequence). Written as DNA, the CDR3 is TGTGCCTGTCGGACTAGCGGGGATTACGAGCAGTACTTC. Its translation is CACRTSGDYEQYF.

The chain combines TRBV4-3 with TRBJ2-3; D gene ambiguous. Trimming cost V 2 bases and J 2 bases, with 2 bases left between them. The CDR3 length is 12 residues. Per germline, CDR1 LGHNA and CDR2 YSLEER. CDR3 nucleotides: TGCGCCAGCAGCCAAACCACAGATACGCAGTATTTT. Its translation: CASSQTTDTQYF.

This chain joins TRBV25-1 and TRBJ1-1; 8 bases agree with TRBD1. Germline lookup yields CDR1 MGHDK and CDR2 SYGVNS. The junction had 6 bases not matched to a gene; V was cut back by 9 bases and J by 0 bases. This CDR3 spans 14 amino acids. As DNA, the CDR3 is TGTGCCAGATTACGGACAGGGATGAACACTGAAGCTTTCTTT. Translating it yields CARLRTGMNTEAFF.

This clone has just a few counts. The CDR3 loop reads CSVEAQGYEQYF. The CDR3 coding sequence is TGCAGCGTTGAAGCTCAGGGCTACGAGCAGTACTTC. The chain recombines TRBV29-1 with TRBJ2-7; D may be TRBD1 (5 bases). CDR1 and CDR2 (germline): SQVTM, ANQGSEA. The CDR3 contains 12 residues. Trimming removed 1 base at V and 3 bases at J, with 7 bases between.

This clone came up a few times. This rearrangement joins TRBV5-4 to TRBJ2-3, with 8 bases lining up with TRBD2. Germline V gene data show CDR1 as SGHNT and CDR2 as YYREEE (reference sequence). This CDR3 is built from 12 residues. Trimming at V came to 4 bases and at J to 9 bases, leaving 4 bases not matched to a gene. In nucleotides, the CDR3 is TGTGCCAGCAGCACCCCGGGGGGGACGCAGTATTTT. Its translation: CASSTPGGTQYF. Based on the CDR3 plus reference TRBV5-4 and TRBJ2-3, the full variable domain is ETGVTQSPTHLIKTRGQQVTLRCSSQSGHNTVSWYQQALGQGPQFIFQYYREEENGRGNFPPRFSGLQFPNYSSELNVNALELDDSALYLCASSTPGGTQYFGPGTRLTVL.

CDR3 DNA sequence: TGTGCCAGCAGCTTGGATGGGGGCACGTCCCAAGAGACCCAGTACTTC. This sequence encodes CASSLDGGTSQETQYF. This chain uses TRBV5-4 with TRBJ2-5; TRBD1 might be the D (6 bases). Germline CDR1 reads SGHNT; CDR2 reads YYREEE (reference sequence). This CDR3 is built from 16 residues. V lost 0 bases and J lost 1, with 13 bases in between.

Only a few counts were recorded for this clone. CDR3 sequence (DNA): TGCGCCAGCAGCTTGCAAGGATTTCAAGAGACCCAGTACTTC. It translates to CASSLQGFQETQYF. The chain has TRBV5-1 and TRBJ2-5; no firm D call. This CDR3 contains 14 residues. V shed 1 base and J shed 2 bases, with 9 bases lying between them. Germline V gene sequence: CDR1 SGHRS, CDR2 YFSETQ.

The chain combines TRBV5-1 with TRBJ2-4, with D unclear. This CDR3 has 14 residues. Per the germline V gene, CDR1 is SGHRS and CDR2 is YFSETQ. With 4 bases removed from V and 2 bases from J, the gap between germline ends came to 10 bases. The CDR3, as DNA: TGCGCCAGCAGCCCCGTCCGGACCAAAAACATTCAGTACTTC. It specifies CASSPVRTKNIQYF.

The CDR3 reads CASSQVRRMNTEAFF. The CDR3 region has the DNA TGCGCCAGCAGCCAAGTAAGGAGAATGAACACTGAAGCTTTCTTT. V usage is TRBV4-3 and J usage is TRBJ1-1; no firm D call. CDR3 length equals 15 residues. Per germline, CDR1 LGHNA and CDR2 YSLEER. The V end was cut by 1 base, the J end by 0 bases, with 9 bases between.

This clone appeared once. The genes are TRBV15 and TRBJ1-5; possibly TRBD1 for D (5 bases). Trimming removed 1 base from V and 0 bases from J, with 7 bases in between. The CDR3 spans 15 residues. Looked up from germline, CDR1 is LNHNV and CDR2 is YYDKDF (reference sequence). In DNA, the CDR3 is TGTGCCACCAGCAGAGGGGGCCCTAGCAATCAGCCCCAGCATTTT. This encodes CATSRGGPSNQPQHF.

J is TRBJ1-2 and V is TRBV6-6; TRBD1 matches 7 bases. CDR1 MNHNY and CDR2 SVGAGI come from the germline V gene (reference sequence). V trimming: 6 bases; J trimming: 8 bases; junction bases outside the gene matches: 9. The length of the CDR3 is 13 residues. CDR3 coding DNA: TGTGCCAGCAGCCGCCTGGGGACAGTCGGCTACACCTTC. Its protein product is CASSRLGTVGYTF.

This clone was observed once. This rearrangement joins TRBV12-5 to TRBJ1-5; D might be TRBD1 (6 bases). The germline V gene encodes CDR1 LGHNT and CDR2 FRNRAP. The CDR3 extends over 12 amino acids. Trimming removed 6 bases from V and 9 bases from J, with 12 bases in between. The DNA of the CDR3 is TGTGCTAGTGGACAGGGAAATGGGCCCCAGCATTTT. This gives the protein CASGQGNGPQHF. Using reference TRBV12-5 and TRBJ1-5 for the parts outside the CDR3, the full variable domain is DARVTQTPRHKVTEMGQEVTMRCQPILGHNTVFWYRQTMMQGLELLAYFRNRAPLDDSGMPKDRFSAEMPDATLATLKIQPSEPRDSAVYFCASGQGNGPQHFGDGTRLSIL.

The CDR3 spells CASSDIADRGPEDGYTF. For the CDR3, the DNA is TGTGCCAGTAGTGATATCGCGGACAGGGGACCTGAGGATGGCTACACCTTC. The rearrangement uses TRBV19 and TRBJ1-2; TRBD1 agrees at 9 bases. V shed 5 bases, J shed 6 bases, and the junction held 16 bases outside the gene matches. Per germline, CDR1 LNHDA and CDR2 SQIVND (reference sequence). This CDR3 is 17 amino acids long. The full variable domain, rest sourced from reference TRBV19 and TRBJ1-2, is DGGITQSPKYLFRKEGQNVTLSCEQNLNHDAMYWYRQDPGQGLRLIYYSQIVNDFQKGDIAEGYSVSREKKESFPLTVTSAQKNPTAFYLCASSDIADRGPEDGYTFGSGTRLTVV.